Following are 2 T cell receptor beta chains from one sample sequenced in a study of blood T cell repertoires in COVID-19. Sequencing used immunoSEQ multiplex PCR; TCRdb keeps in-frame clones, though not all of them. In the table there are just over 300,000 clones, under 90% of which are singletons. Sequencing was carried out using PBMCs or T cells enriched from blood (not recorded which). Every receptor here comes from a man aged 25 to 40 who had recovered from COVID-19.

This chain links TRBV6-5 with TRBJ1-3; D not certain. CDR1 is MNHEY, CDR2 SVGAGI, per germline. Trimming took off 2 bases at V and 4 bases at J, with 9 bases between the two ends. The CDR3 length is 14 residues. CDR3 nucleotide sequence: TGTGCCAGCAGTTACGCACAATCCGGAAACACCATATATTTT. As protein: CASSYAQSGNTIYF.

The chain joins TRBV9 to TRBJ2-1, with a weak D call TRBD2 (5 bases). Between the trimmed V and J ends, which lost 2 bases and 9 bases, there was a span of 9 bases. Germline V gives CDR1 SGDLS, CDR2 YYNGEE. The CDR3 is 12 amino acids. DNA for the CDR3: TGTGCCAGCAGCGTCGGACTTTCTGAGCAGTTCTTC. This codes for CASSVGLSEQFF.